This T cell receptor beta chain derives from a study of cytomegalovirus exposure and HLA in healthy donors. The PCR contained 60 Vbeta and 13 Jbeta primers. The protocol was immunoSEQ multiplex PCR, while the TCRdb copy is restricted to in-frame clones and leaves out a portion. The sample yields more than 80,000 clones, roughly four fifths seen once. The junction had 9 bases not matched to a gene; V was cut back by 4 bases and J by 6 bases. The germline V gene encodes CDR1 SGHNT and CDR2 YYREEE (reference sequence). The CDR3 is 15 amino acids. This sequence was found in a man aged 55 to 70 in good health and CMV-seronegative. V usage is TRBV5-4 and J usage is TRBJ1-5; 8 bases agree with TRBD1. Sequencing was carried out using PBMCs. CDR3 protein: CASSPGQGRGQPQHF. DNA of the CDR3: TGTGCCAGCAGCCCCGGACAGGGAAGGGGTCAGCCCCAGCATTTT.